Given below is one T cell receptor (beta chain) in context. Antigen: not known. The protocol was immunoSEQ multiplex PCR, while the TCRdb copy is restricted to in-frame clones and leaves out a portion. The sample yields 100,000 to 120,000 clones, approximately 88% seen once. Looked up from germline, CDR1 is SNHLY and CDR2 is FYNNEI. Trimming took 4 bases from V and 2 from J; bases not matched to a gene: 5. There are 15 residues in the CDR3. This sample was included in a study of cytomegalovirus exposure and HLA in healthy donors. Across the whole study: Per a later analysis, the roughly 670 first-cohort and more than 100 validation repertoires shared one platform. Whole-study findings and limits: TCR sequences were mostly rare, though some public TCRs occurred in many donors.

The rearrangement uses TRBV2 and TRBJ2-1, with 7 positions matching TRBD2. The sequence was collected from a young woman in good health and CMV-seropositive. Material for sequencing was PBMCs. CDR3 loop: CASSAWREPYNEQFF. The CDR3 bases are TGTGCCAGCAGTGCCTGGCGGGAGCCCTACAATGAGCAGTTCTTC. The variable domain in full, completed from reference TRBV2 and TRBJ2-1, reads EPEVTQTPSHQVTQMGQEVILRCVPISNHLYFYWYRQILGQKVEFLVSFYNNEISEKSEIFDDQFSVERPDGSNFTLKIRSTKLEDSAMYFCASSAWREPYNEQFFGPGTRLTVL.